The 15 T cell receptor beta chains below all came from one sample that was sequenced in a study of cytomegalovirus exposure and HLA in healthy donors. The PCR was carried out with 60 Vbeta primers and 13 Jbeta primers. The method was immunoSEQ multiplex PCR; TCRdb's version includes in-frame clones alone and lacks a portion of them. This table has fewer than 250,000 clones, 65% to 85% appearing once. Sequences were obtained from PBMCs. Receptor source: a boy between 2 and 15 years old in good health and CMV-seronegative.

The J gene is TRBJ2-3, the V gene TRBV2; possible D gene TRBD1, 6 bases. CDR3 length: 15 residues. CDR1 is SNHLY and CDR2 is FYNNEI in the germline V gene. Trimming took 4 bases from V and 0 from J, leaving 11 bases between them. This CDR3 reads CASSGQASSTDTQYF. The DNA of the CDR3 is TGTGCCAGCAGTGGACAGGCGTCTAGCACAGATACGCAGTATTTT.

As DNA, the CDR3 is TGCGCCAGCAGCCAAGGGGGGCAGGGCGAAGCTTTCTTT. Its protein is CASSQGGQGEAFF. V usage is TRBV4-1 and J usage is TRBJ1-1; D is possibly TRBD1 (6 bases). The CDR3 contains 13 residues. V lost 1 base and J lost 8, with 11 bases in between. Germline lookup yields CDR1 MGHRA and CDR2 YSYEKL.

The gene calls are TRBV30 and TRBJ2-2; D unclear. V was pared by 5 bases and J by 7 bases, with 14 bases between. Germline V lookup: CDR1 GTSNPN, CDR2 SVGIG (reference sequence). The CDR3 is 13 residues long. The CDR3 reads CAWRVRDHGELFF. CDR3 sequence (DNA): TGTGCCTGGCGGGTTCGAGACCACGGGGAGCTGTTTTTT.

CDR3 protein: CSAQGRETQYF. The CDR3 DNA is TGCAGCGCACAGGGGCGGGAGACCCAGTACTTC. V usage is TRBV29-1 and J usage is TRBJ2-5; TRBD1 aligns across 7 bases. Looked up from germline, CDR1 is SQVTM and CDR2 is ANQGSEA. V shed 7 bases, J shed 5 bases, and the junction held 4 bases outside the gene matches. This CDR3 is 11 amino acids long.

The J gene is TRBJ2-3, the V gene TRBV30, with 9 bases lining up with TRBD1. V dropped 5 bases and J dropped 5; count of bases not matched to a gene: 8. Germline lookup yields CDR1 GTSNPN and CDR2 SVGIG (reference sequence). The CDR3 consists of 14 residues. The CDR3 DNA reads as TGTGCCTGGGGACCGGGACAGGGAGTAGATACGCAGTATTTT. Protein: CAWGPGQGVDTQYF.

This clone was observed once. The V and J genes are TRBV29-1 and TRBJ2-1; 10 bases line up with TRBD2. CDR3 length: 14 amino acids. With V trimmed by 7 bases and J by 4 bases, 7 bases remained unmatched. Germline CDR1 SQVTM, CDR2 ANQGSEA. For the CDR3, the DNA is TGCAGCGCACCCGGGACTAGCGCGTACAATGAGCAGTTCTTC. Protein product: CSAPGTSAYNEQFF.

The rearrangement joins TRBV11-3 to TRBJ2-1, with TRBD1 matching over 11 bases. Germline V gene data show CDR1 as SGHNT and CDR2 as YENEEA. The CDR3 totals 15 residues. V lost 5 bases, J lost 8 bases, and 8 bases stayed unmatched. The CDR3, as DNA: TGTGCCAGCAGCCAAGGGACAGGGGGGATCGATGAGCAGTTCTTC. It translates to CASSQGTGGIDEQFF.

This sequence joins TRBV29-1 and TRBJ1-2; D gene uncertain. The CDR3 loop spans 13 amino acids. V lost 2 bases to trimming and J lost 4 bases, with 11 bases between them. Germline CDR1 reads SQVTM; CDR2 reads ANQGSEA. Here the CDR3 DNA reads TGCAGCGTTGAAAGTCCGGAGATCTATGGCTACACCTTC. Its protein is CSVESPEIYGYTF.

The rearrangement links TRBV13 to TRBJ1-3, with D possibly TRBD1 on 6 matching bases. V gave up 4 bases and J gave up 0 bases, with 16 bases separating them. CDR3 size: 17 residues. Germline assignment: CDR1 PRHDT and CDR2 FYEKMQ (reference sequence). CDR3 residues: CASSSRGDWVSGNTIYF. The CDR3 DNA reads as TGTGCCAGCAGCTCCAGGGGAGATTGGGTCTCTGGAAACACCATATATTTT.

The chain couples TRBV11-3 to TRBJ2-5; 10 positions agree with TRBD1. The CDR3 is made up of 15 amino acids. From germline, CDR1 is SGHNT and CDR2 YENEEA. V lost 5 bases, J lost 5 bases, and 8 bases stayed unmatched. The CDR3 reads CASSPGGTGAETQYF. In DNA, the CDR3 is TGTGCCAGCAGCCCAGGGGGGACAGGGGCCGAGACCCAGTACTTC.

The CDR3 bases are TGTGCCAGTAGTATCACCGGGTGTGGCTACACCTTC. Its protein product is CASSITGCGYTF. V usage is TRBV19 and J usage is TRBJ1-2; D is uncertain. The CDR3 length is 12 residues. The V and J ends lost 3 bases and 7 bases respectively, with 9 bases between them. Germline assignment: CDR1 LNHDA and CDR2 SQIVND (reference sequence).

The chain uses TRBV2 and TRBJ2-3; TRBD1 agrees at 8 bases. This CDR3 contains 16 residues. CDR1 is SNHLY, CDR2 FYNNEI, per germline. The trim removed 4 bases at V and 2 bases at J, leaving 8 bases unmatched. The CDR3 bases are TGTGCCAGCAGTGTGGCCAGGGGGCCCCTCACAGATACGCAGTATTTT. Translated, it gives CASSVARGPLTDTQYF.

The rearrangement links TRBV2 to TRBJ2-5, with 14 bases fitting TRBD2. The CDR3 runs 16 residues. V gave up 6 bases and J gave up 4 bases; unmatched junction bases: 7. Germline CDR1 SNHLY, CDR2 FYNNEI. The CDR3 DNA reads TGTGCCAGCAGCCTGAGACTAGCGGGGGGGCGAGAGACCCAGTACTTC. Its translation: CASSLRLAGGRETQYF.

V gene TRBV6-1 combines with J gene TRBJ1-1; D call uncertain. V gave up 6 bases and J gave up 1 base, with 9 bases separating them. CDR1 and CDR2 (germline): MNHNS, SASEGT. There are 13 residues in the CDR3. Here the CDR3 reads CASRQTRNTEAFF. The CDR3, as DNA: TGTGCCAGCAGACAGACAAGGAACACTGAAGCTTTCTTT.

The chain recombines TRBV11-2 with TRBJ2-1; perhaps TRBD2 as D (6 bases). This CDR3 is built from 16 residues. Looked up from germline, CDR1 is SGHAT and CDR2 is FQNNGV. Trimming took 5 bases from V and 0 from J, leaving 14 bases between them. CDR3 sequence: CASSRPGGSSYNEQFF. CDR3 in DNA: TGTGCCAGCAGCCGCCCTGGGGGGAGCTCCTACAATGAGCAGTTCTTC.